This TCR beta chain was sequenced for a study of PD-L1 blockade in urothelial cancer. Background on the study: About 90% of the 29 patients comprised males who had bladder-origin urothelial cancer. Blood was analyzed 3 weeks (second dose) and 6 weeks after treatment start.

Assay used: immunoSEQ multiplex PCR; TCRdb lists only in-frame clones, some missing. The table records roughly 100,000 clones, about 85% of them present only once. The CDR3 covers 16 residues. Germline V lookup: CDR1 SGHAT, CDR2 FQNNGV. Trimming at V came to 3 bases and at J to 2 bases, leaving 8 bases not matched to a gene. This chain connects TRBV11-2 to TRBJ2-7, with 9 bases lining up with TRBD2. The receptor comes from a man aged 50 or older with urothelial cancer. The sequences come from PBMCs, collected around atezolizumab (anti-PD-L1) treatment. DNA of the CDR3: TGTGCCAGCAGCTTGGTGACTAGCGGACCCACCTACGAGCAGTACTTC. Protein product: CASSLVTSGPTYEQYF.